This T cell receptor beta chain was identified in a study of response to subunit inactivated influenza vaccine. Findings of the study overall: Each seasonal influenza vaccination recruits few new T cells, the authors suggested.

The CDR3 consists of 15 residues. Germline loops: CDR1 SGHTA, CDR2 FQGNSA. Trimming at V came to 0 bases and at J to 0 bases, leaving 2 bases not matched to a gene. A single record per CDR3 protein comes from TCRdb applying MiXCR to the RT-PCR reads. The sample has around 530,000 distinct CDR3 sequences; more than 15% are singletons. This clonotype was seen only a few times. What it recognizes is unknown. The specimen was CD4+ T cells sorted from PBMCs, collected less than 30 months after vaccination. This TCR derives from a man aged 45 to 70 who received an inactivated influenza vaccine. J is TRBJ2-7 and V is TRBV7-2; 7 bases line up with TRBD2. In DNA form, the CDR3 reads TGTGCCAGCAGCTTAGCGGGACTAAGCTCCTACGAGCAGTACTTC. This sequence encodes CASSLAGLSSYEQYF.